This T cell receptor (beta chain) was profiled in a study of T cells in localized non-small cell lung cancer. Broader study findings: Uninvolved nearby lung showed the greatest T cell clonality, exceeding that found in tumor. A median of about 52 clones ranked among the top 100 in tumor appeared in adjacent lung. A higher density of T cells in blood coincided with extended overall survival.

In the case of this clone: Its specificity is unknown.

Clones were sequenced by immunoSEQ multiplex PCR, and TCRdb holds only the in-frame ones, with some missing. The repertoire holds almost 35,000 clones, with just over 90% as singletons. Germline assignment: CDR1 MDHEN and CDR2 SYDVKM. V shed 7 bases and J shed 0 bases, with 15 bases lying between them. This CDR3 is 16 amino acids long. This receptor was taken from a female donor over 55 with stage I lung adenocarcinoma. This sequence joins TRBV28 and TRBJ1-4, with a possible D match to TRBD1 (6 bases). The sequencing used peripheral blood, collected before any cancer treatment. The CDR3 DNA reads TGTGCCAGCACCCGGGGGGGGGCCGCAACTAATGAAAAACTGTTTTTT. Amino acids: CASTRGGAATNEKLFF.